Below are 19 T cell receptor beta chains sequenced from a single sample in a study of shared clonotypes between healthy human individuals. The repertoire was sequenced with immunoSEQ multiplex PCR; TCRdb's copy has only in-frame clones and lacks some. The sample has about 530,000 clones; about 75% are singletons. The sample consisted of PBMCs. The receptors stem from a woman in her thirties or forties in good health. Some clones in this sample may be carry-over from other donors' samples.

The chain recombines TRBV7-2 with TRBJ2-5; D possibly corresponds to TRBD1 (5 bases). V was clipped by 5 bases and J by 7 bases, with 17 bases between them. The germline V gene has CDR1 SGHTA and CDR2 FQGNSA. This CDR3 region has 14 residues. Written as DNA, the CDR3 is TGTGCCAGCAGCCTAGTTTGGGGCGGCGGGACCCAGTACTTC. Residues: CASSLVWGGGTQYF.

The count of this clone is one. This rearrangement joins TRBV7-9 to TRBJ2-5; 12 positions agree with TRBD1. This CDR3 comprises 16 residues. CDR1 SEHNR and CDR2 FQNEAQ come from the germline V gene (reference sequence). Unmatched junction bases numbered 6, after V lost 3 bases and J lost 4 bases. For the CDR3, the DNA is TGTGCCAGCAGCTTCCCGAGGGACAGGGGGCGAGAGACCCAGTACTTC. This gives the protein CASSFPRDRGRETQYF.

The chain is built from TRBV2 and TRBJ2-6; unclear D gene. CDR3 length equals 13 residues. V dropped 2 bases and J dropped 2 bases, with 1 base sitting between them. Looked up from germline, CDR1 is SNHLY and CDR2 is FYNNEI. In DNA, the CDR3 is TGTGCCAGCAGTGAAACTGGGGCCAACGTCCTGACTTTC. Protein product: CASSETGANVLTF.

The J gene is TRBJ2-1, the V gene TRBV5-1; 9 bases are shared with TRBD2. The CDR3 extends over 15 amino acids. The ends lost 2 bases at V and 7 bases at J; junction bases unmatched: 7. Germline V lookup: CDR1 SGHRS, CDR2 YFSETQ. The CDR3 loop reads CASSFSGGRGNEQFF. CDR3 DNA sequence: TGCGCCAGCAGCTTTAGCGGGGGAAGGGGGAATGAGCAGTTCTTC.

The J gene is TRBJ1-3, the V gene TRBV28, with D maybe TRBD1 (5 bases). The CDR3 consists of 16 residues. Per germline, CDR1 MDHEN and CDR2 SYDVKM. V lost 4 bases, J lost 0 bases, and 13 bases lay in between. CDR3 in amino acids: CASSSPSDSSGNTIYF. In DNA form, the CDR3 reads TGTGCCAGCAGTTCCCCATCAGACAGCTCTGGAAACACCATATATTTT.

V usage is TRBV27 and J usage is TRBJ2-3; TRBD1 is a possible D gene (5 bases). V lost 7 bases, J lost 1 base, and 18 bases lay in between. CDR1 and CDR2 from the germline V gene are MNHEY and SMNVEV (reference sequence). The CDR3 has 16 amino acids. The DNA for the CDR3 is TGTGCCAGCACCGATAGGTGGGGCCTGCGCACAGATACGCAGTATTTT. This gives the protein CASTDRWGLRTDTQYF.

This clone was seen just once. V and J are TRBV2 and TRBJ2-3, with D tentatively TRBD1 (6 bases). There are 15 residues in the CDR3. Trimming took 2 bases from V and 2 from J, leaving 11 bases between them. Germline CDR1 is SNHLY and CDR2 is FYNNEI. The CDR3 region is CASSEQGTHTDTQYF. CDR3 DNA: TGTGCCAGCAGTGAACAGGGGACCCACACAGATACGCAGTATTTT.

V is TRBV15 and J is TRBJ2-5; possibly TRBD2 for D (6 bases). The CDR3 has 15 amino acids. CDR1 and CDR2 from the germline V gene are LNHNV and YYDKDF (reference sequence). Trimming stripped 0 bases from V and 5 bases from J, with 13 bases between. Here the CDR3 DNA reads TGTGCCACCAGCAGAGATACGGGAGTACGTGAGACCCAGTACTTC. Translated, it gives CATSRDTGVRETQYF.

This clone was found a few times. This chain's CDR3 is CASSSRWQETQYF. CDR3 nucleotides: TGTGCCAGCAGCTCCCGGTGGCAAGAGACCCAGTACTTC. J is TRBJ2-5 and V is TRBV11-3, with D hard to call. Trimming took 4 bases from V and 2 from J, leaving 8 bases between them. Germline V gives CDR1 SGHNT, CDR2 YENEEA. The CDR3 runs to 13 residues.

The chain employs TRBV18 and TRBJ1-5; 9 bases map to TRBD1. The CDR3 runs 16 residues. V gave up 2 bases and J gave up 5 bases; unmatched junction bases: 7. Germline V CDR1 and CDR2: KGHSH, LQKENI. CDR3 protein: CASSPTGTGRHQPQHF. Written as DNA, the CDR3 is TGTGCCAGCTCACCAACTGGGACAGGGAGGCATCAGCCCCAGCATTTT. The entire variable domain, with the rest obtained from reference TRBV18 and TRBJ1-5, is as follows: NAGVMQNPRHLVRRRGQEARLRCSPMKGHSHVYWYRQLPEEGLKFMVYLQKENIIDESGMPKERFSAEFPKEGPSILRIQQVVRGDSAAYFCASSPTGTGRHQPQHFGDGTRLSIL.

The CDR3: CASSFAGPYGAFF. The CDR3 nucleotides are TGTGCCAGCAGCTTCGCCGGGCCTTACGGGGCTTTCTTT. The V gene is TRBV7-9, the J gene TRBJ1-1; D gene unclear. The CDR3 consists of 13 residues. Between the trimmed V and J ends, which lost 3 bases and 11 bases, there was a span of 16 bases. Germline V CDR1 and CDR2: SEHNR, FQNEAQ (reference sequence).

A note on this clone: A read error may produce the germline difference seen at one junction end. Other DNA sequences of this sample code for an identical CDR3. The chain couples TRBV5-1 to TRBJ1-2; D is unclear. Germline CDR1 reads SGHRS; CDR2 reads YFSETQ. The CDR3 loop spans 12 amino acids. The chain's CDR3 is CASSFGRYGYTF. The CDR3, as DNA: TGCGCCAGCAGCTTCGGACGGTATGGCTACACCTTT.

The rearrangement links TRBV7-2 to TRBJ2-3, with D uncertain. The CDR3 runs 14 residues. In germline, CDR1 is SGHTA, CDR2 FQGNSA. Trimming removed 1 base at V and 4 bases at J, with 9 bases between. The CDR3 coding sequence is TGTGCCAGCAGCTTAGACGTTCCGCCAGATACGCAGTATTTT. It codes for CASSLDVPPDTQYF.

V usage is TRBV5-4 and J usage is TRBJ1-4, with 10 nucleotides matching TRBD1. CDR1 and CDR2 from the germline V gene are SGHNT and YYREEE (reference sequence). CDR3 length: 16 residues. J lost 3 bases, V lost 4 bases, and 6 bases had no gene match. The CDR3 loop is CASSLRQGAANEKLFF. In nucleotides, the CDR3 is TGTGCCAGCAGCCTCAGACAGGGGGCTGCTAATGAAAAACTGTTTTTT. Supplemented by reference TRBV5-4 and TRBJ1-4, the full variable domain reads ETGVTQSPTHLIKTRGQQVTLRCSSQSGHNTVSWYQQALGQGPQFIFQYYREEENGRGNFPPRFSGLQFPNYSSELNVNALELDDSALYLCASSLRQGAANEKLFFGSGTQLSVL.

V gene TRBV19 combines with J gene TRBJ2-2; possibly TRBD2 for D (6 bases). The length of the CDR3 is 14 residues. V was trimmed by 10 bases and J by 3 bases, leaving 15 bases between them. Germline V gives CDR1 LNHDA, CDR2 SQIVND (reference sequence). CDR3 region: CAIRGVSDTGELFF. CDR3 nucleotides: TGTGCCATACGCGGGGTTTCGGACACCGGGGAGCTGTTTTTT.

The chain couples TRBV6-1 to TRBJ2-1, with TRBD1 as a possible D gene (6 bases). The CDR3 runs 16 residues. CDR1 is MNHNS and CDR2 is SASEGT in the germline V gene. V lost 3 bases and J 4 bases, leaving 16 bases between the germline ends. The CDR3 sequence: CASSDRFGTLYNEQFF. The CDR3 region has the DNA TGTGCCAGCAGTGACCGTTTCGGGACACTTTACAATGAGCAGTTCTTC.

In its sample, this clone was seen a few times. This chain joins TRBV13 and TRBJ1-1; D is ambiguous. V lost 1 base and J 3 bases, leaving 12 bases between the germline ends. There are 15 residues in the CDR3. Looked up from germline, CDR1 is PRHDT and CDR2 is FYEKMQ (reference sequence). The CDR3 here is CASSLVPRMDTEAFF. In DNA, the CDR3 is TGTGCCAGCAGCTTAGTACCCAGGATGGACACTGAAGCTTTCTTT.

The V gene is TRBV19, the J gene TRBJ1-5; D is unclear. The CDR3 length is 14 residues. V lost 3 bases, J lost 6 bases, and 12 bases lay in between. Looked up from germline, CDR1 is LNHDA and CDR2 is SQIVND (reference sequence). CDR3 amino acids: CASSISGRPQPQHF. CDR3 bases: TGTGCCAGTAGTATCTCCGGGCGGCCTCAGCCCCAGCATTTT.

CDR3 sequence reads: CASSPRTYTNQETQYF. In DNA form, the CDR3 reads TGTGCCAGCTCACCACGGACGTACACTAACCAAGAGACCCAGTACTTC. The chain employs TRBV18 and TRBJ2-5; no clear D gene. The CDR3 covers 16 residues. Per the germline V gene, CDR1 is KGHSH and CDR2 is LQKENI. Trimming removed 1 base at V and 0 bases at J, with 12 bases between.